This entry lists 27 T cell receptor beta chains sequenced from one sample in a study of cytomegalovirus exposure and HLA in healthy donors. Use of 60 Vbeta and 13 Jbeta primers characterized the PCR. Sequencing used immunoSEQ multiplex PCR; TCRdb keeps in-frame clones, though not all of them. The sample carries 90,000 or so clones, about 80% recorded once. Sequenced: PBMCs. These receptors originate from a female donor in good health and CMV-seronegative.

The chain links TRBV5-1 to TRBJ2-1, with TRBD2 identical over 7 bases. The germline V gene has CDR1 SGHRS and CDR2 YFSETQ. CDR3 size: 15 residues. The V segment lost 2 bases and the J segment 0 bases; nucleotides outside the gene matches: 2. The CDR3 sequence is CASSFGTISYNEQFF. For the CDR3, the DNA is TGCGCCAGCAGCTTTGGGACTATCTCCTACAATGAGCAGTTCTTC.

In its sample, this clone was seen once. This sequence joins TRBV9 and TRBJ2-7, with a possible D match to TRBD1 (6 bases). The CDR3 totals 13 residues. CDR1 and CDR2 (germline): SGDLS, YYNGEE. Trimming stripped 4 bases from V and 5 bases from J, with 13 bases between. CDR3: CASSRTGNNEQYF. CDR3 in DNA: TGTGCCAGCAGCAGAACAGGGAATAACGAGCAGTACTTC.

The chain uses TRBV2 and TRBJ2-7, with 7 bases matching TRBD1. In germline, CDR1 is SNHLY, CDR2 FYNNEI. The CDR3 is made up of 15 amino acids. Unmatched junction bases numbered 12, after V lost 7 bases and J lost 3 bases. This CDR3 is CASKITGQIIYEQYF. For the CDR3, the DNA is TGTGCCAGCAAGATAACGGGACAGATAATCTACGAGCAGTACTTC.

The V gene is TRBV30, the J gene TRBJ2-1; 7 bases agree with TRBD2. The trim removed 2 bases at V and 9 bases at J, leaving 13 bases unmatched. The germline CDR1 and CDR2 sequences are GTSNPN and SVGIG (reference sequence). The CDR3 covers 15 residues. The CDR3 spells CAWSLGASGLGEQFF. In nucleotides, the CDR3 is TGTGCCTGGAGTCTCGGGGCTAGCGGTTTGGGTGAGCAGTTCTTC.

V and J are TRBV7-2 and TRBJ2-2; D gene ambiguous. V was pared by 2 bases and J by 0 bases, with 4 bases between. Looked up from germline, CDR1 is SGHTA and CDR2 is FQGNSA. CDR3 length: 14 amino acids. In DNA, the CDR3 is TGTGCCAGCAGCTTAAACTCGAACACCGGGGAGCTGTTTTTT. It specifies CASSLNSNTGELFF.

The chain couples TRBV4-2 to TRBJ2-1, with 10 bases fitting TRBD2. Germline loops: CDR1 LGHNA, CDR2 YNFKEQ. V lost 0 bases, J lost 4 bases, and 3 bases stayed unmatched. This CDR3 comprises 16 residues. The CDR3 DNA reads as TGTGCCAGCAGCCAAGAGGAACTAGCGGGGTACAATGAGCAGTTCTTC. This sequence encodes CASSQEELAGYNEQFF.

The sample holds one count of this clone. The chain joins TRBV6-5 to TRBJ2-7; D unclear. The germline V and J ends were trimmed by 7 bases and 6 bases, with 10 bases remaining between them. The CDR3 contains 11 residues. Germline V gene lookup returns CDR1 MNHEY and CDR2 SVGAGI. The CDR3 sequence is CASNSPREQYF. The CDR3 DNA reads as TGTGCCAGCAACTCCCCGCGCGAGCAGTACTTC.

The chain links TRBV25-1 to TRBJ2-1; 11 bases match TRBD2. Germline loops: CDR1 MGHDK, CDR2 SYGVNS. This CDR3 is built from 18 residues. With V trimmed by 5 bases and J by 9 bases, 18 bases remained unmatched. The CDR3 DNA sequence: TGTGCCAGCAGTAGTCTAGGGCTAGCGGGGGGTCGAGTTGGTGAGCAGTTCTTC. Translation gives CASSSLGLAGGRVGEQFF.

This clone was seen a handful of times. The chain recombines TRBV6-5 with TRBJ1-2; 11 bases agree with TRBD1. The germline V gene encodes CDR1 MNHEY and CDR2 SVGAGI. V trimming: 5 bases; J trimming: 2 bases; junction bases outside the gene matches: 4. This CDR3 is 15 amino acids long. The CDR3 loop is CASSTRDRGNYGYTF. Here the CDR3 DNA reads TGTGCCAGCAGTACCCGGGACAGGGGGAACTATGGCTACACCTTC.

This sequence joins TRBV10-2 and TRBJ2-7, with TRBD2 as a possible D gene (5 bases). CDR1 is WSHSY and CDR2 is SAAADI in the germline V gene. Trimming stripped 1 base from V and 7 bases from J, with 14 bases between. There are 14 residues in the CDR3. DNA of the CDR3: TGCGCCAGCAGTGAGTTACCGGAGCCGGGGGAGCAGTACTTC. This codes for CASSELPEPGEQYF.

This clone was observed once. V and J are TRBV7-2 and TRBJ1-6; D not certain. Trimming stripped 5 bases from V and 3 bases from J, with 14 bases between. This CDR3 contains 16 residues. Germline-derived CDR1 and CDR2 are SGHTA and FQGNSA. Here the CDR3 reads CASSHRGGLYNSPLHF. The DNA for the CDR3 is TGTGCCAGCAGCCACAGAGGAGGGCTCTATAATTCACCCCTCCACTTT.

CDR3 residues: CAWSMETSTDTQYF. The CDR3 DNA is TGTGCCTGGAGTATGGAGACTAGCACAGATACGCAGTATTTT. The genes are TRBV30 and TRBJ2-3; no reliable D call. Germline V lookup: CDR1 GTSNPN, CDR2 SVGIG (reference sequence). Trimming cost V 2 bases and J 0 bases, with 9 bases left between them. The CDR3 length is 14 residues.

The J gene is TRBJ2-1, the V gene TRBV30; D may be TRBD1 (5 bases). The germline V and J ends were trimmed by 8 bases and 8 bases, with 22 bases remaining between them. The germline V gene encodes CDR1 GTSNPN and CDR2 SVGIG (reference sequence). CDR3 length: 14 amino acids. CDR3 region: CAGADFARGDEQFF. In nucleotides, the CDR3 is TGTGCCGGGGCCGACTTTGCAAGGGGCGATGAGCAGTTCTTC.

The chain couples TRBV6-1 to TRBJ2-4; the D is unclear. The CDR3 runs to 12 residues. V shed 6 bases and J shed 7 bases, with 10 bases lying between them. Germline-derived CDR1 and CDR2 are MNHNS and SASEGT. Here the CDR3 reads CASRTIDNIQYF. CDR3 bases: TGTGCCAGCAGGACAATAGACAACATTCAGTACTTC.

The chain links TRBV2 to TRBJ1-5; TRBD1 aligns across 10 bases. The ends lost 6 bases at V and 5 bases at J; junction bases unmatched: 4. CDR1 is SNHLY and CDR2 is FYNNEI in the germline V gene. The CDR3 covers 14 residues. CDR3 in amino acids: CASSWDRGHQPQHF. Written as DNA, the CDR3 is TGTGCCAGCAGCTGGGACAGGGGACATCAGCCCCAGCATTTT.

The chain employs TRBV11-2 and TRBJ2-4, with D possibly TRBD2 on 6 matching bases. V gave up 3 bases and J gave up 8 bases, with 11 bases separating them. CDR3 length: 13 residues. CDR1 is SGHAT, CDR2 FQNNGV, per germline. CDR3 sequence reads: CASSLGGGDIQYF. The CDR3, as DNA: TGTGCCAGCAGCTTGGGGGGTGGTGACATTCAGTACTTC.

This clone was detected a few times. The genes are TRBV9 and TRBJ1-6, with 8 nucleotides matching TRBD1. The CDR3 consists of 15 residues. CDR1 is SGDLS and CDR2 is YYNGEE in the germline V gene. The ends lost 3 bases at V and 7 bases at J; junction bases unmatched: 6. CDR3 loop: CASSEGQVGNSPLHF. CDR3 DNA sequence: TGTGCCAGCAGCGAGGGACAGGTGGGCAATTCACCCCTCCACTTT.

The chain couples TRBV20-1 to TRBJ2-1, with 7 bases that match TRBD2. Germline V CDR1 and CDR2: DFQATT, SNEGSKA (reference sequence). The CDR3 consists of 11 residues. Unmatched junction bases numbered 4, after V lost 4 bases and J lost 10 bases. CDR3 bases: TGCAGTGCTACCACTAGCGTAGAGCAGTTCTTC. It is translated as CSATTSVEQFF.

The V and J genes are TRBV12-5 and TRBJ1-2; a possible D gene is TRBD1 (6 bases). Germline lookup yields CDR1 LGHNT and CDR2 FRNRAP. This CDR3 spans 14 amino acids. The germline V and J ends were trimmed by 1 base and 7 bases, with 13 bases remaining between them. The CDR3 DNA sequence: TGTGCTAGTGGTTTGGGACAGGATCCGGCTGGCTACACCTTC. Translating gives CASGLGQDPAGYTF.

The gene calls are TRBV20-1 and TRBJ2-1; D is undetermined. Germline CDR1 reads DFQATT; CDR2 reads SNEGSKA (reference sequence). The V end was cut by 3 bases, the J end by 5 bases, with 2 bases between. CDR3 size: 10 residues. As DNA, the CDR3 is TGCAGTGCTAGCGACAATGAGCAGTTCTTC. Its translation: CSASDNEQFF.

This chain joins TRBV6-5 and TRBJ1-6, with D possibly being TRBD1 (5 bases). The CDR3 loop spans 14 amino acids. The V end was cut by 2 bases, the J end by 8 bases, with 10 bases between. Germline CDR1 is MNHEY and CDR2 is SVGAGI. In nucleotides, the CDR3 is TGTGCCAGCAGTTACAGTCAGGGCCATTCACCCCTCCACTTT. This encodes CASSYSQGHSPLHF.

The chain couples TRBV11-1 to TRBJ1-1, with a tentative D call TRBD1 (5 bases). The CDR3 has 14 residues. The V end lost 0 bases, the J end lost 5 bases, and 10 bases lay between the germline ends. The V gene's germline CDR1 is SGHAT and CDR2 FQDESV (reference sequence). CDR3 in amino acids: CASSLAASGTEAFF. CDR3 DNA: TGTGCCAGCAGCTTAGCGGCGTCAGGGACTGAAGCTTTCTTT.

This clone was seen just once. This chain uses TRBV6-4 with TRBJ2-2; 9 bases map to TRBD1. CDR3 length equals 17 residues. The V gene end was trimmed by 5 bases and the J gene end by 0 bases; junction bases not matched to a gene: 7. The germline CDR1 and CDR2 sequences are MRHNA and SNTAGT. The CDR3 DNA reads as TGTGCCAGCAGTCACACCCGACAGGGGGCGAACACCGGGGAGCTGTTTTTT. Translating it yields CASSHTRQGANTGELFF.

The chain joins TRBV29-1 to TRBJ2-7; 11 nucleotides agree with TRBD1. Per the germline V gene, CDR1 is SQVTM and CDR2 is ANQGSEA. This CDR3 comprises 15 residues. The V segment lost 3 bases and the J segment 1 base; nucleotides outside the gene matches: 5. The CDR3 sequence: CSVEAGQGASYEQYF. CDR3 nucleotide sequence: TGCAGCGTTGAGGCCGGACAGGGGGCTTCCTACGAGCAGTACTTC.

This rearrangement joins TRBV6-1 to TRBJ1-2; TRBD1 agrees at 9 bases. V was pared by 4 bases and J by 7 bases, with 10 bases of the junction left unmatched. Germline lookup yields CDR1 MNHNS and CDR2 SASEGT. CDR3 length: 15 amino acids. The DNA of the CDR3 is TGTGCCAGCAGTGGCTATCAGGGGACAGGGAGTGGCTACACCTTC. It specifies CASSGYQGTGSGYTF.

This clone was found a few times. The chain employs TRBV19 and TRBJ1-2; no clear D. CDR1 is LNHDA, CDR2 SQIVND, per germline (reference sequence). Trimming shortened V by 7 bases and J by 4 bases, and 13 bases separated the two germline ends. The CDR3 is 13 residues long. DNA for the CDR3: TGTGCCAGTACCACGAGAACGGTCTATGGCTACACCTTC. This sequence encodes CASTTRTVYGYTF.

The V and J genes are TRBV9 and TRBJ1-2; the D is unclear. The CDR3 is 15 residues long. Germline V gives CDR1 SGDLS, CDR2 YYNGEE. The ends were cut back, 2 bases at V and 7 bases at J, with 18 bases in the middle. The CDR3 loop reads CASSVRDLSRSGYTF. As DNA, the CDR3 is TGTGCCAGCAGCGTCCGGGATCTATCACGGAGTGGCTACACCTTC. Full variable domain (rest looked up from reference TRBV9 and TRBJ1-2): DSGVTQTPKHLITATGQRVTLRCSPRSGDLSVYWYQQSLDQGLQFLIQYYNGEERAKGNILERFSAQQFPDLHSELNLSSLELGDSALYFCASSVRDLSRSGYTFGSGTRLTVV.